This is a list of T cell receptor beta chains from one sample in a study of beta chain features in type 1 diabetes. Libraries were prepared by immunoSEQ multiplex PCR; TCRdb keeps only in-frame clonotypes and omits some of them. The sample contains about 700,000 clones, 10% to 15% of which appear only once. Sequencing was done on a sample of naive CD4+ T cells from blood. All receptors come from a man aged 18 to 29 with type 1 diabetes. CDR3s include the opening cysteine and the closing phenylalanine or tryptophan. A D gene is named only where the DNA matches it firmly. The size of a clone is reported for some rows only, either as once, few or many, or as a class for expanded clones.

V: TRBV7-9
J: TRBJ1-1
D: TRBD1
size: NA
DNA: TGTGCCAGCAGCCTTTCCGGGACAGGGTTTGACCAAGCTTTCTTT
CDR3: CASSLSGTGFDQAFF

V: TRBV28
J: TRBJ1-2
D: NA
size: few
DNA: TGTGCCAGCAGGGCAGCTAACTATGGCTACACCTTC
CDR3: CASRAANYGYTF

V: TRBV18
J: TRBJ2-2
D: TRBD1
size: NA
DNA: TGTGCCAGCTCACCAATAAAGGGGGCCACGAACACCGGGGAGCTGTTTTTT
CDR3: CASSPIKGATNTGELFF

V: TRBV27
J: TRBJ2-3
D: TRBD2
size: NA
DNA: TGTGCCAGCAGTTCGACTAGCGGGGGGTGGACAGATACGCAGTATTTT
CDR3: CASSSTSGGWTDTQYF

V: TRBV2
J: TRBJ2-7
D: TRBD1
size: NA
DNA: TGTGCCAGCAGTGAGGAGACAGGGACCTACGAGCAGTACTTC
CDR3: CASSEETGTYEQYF

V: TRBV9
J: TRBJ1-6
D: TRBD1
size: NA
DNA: TGTGCCAGCAGCGCCCGGGACAGTAATTCACCCCTCCACTTT
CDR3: CASSARDSNSPLHF

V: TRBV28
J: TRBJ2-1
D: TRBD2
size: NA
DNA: TGTGCCAGCAGTTTTCGGGGGGTTGAGCAGTTCTTC
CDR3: CASSFRGVEQFF

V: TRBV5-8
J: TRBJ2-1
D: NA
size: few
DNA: TGTGCCAGCAGCTTGCAGGGTGGGGGTGAGCAGTTCTTC
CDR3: CASSLQGGGEQFF

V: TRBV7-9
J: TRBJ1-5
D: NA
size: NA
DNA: TGTGCCAGCAGCGCCTGGGAATACCCGGCAAACAATCAGCCCCAGCATTTT
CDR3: CASSAWEYPANNQPQHF

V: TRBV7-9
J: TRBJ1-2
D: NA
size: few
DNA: TGTGCCAGCAGCTTTTTTAGGGGCCCGGGAGCTAACTATGGCTACACCTTC
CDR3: CASSFFRGPGANYGYTF

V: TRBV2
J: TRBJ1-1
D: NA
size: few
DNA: TGTGCCAGCAAGGTCGACGTGAACACTGAAGCTTTCTTT
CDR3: CASKVDVNTEAFF

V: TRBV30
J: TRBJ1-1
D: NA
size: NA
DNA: TGTGCCTGGAGTGCCCCGATGAACACTGAAGCTTTCTTT
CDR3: CAWSAPMNTEAFF

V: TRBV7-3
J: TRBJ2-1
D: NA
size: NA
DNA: TGTGCCAGCAGGATGTCCGGCGGAACCGACAATGAGCAGTTCTTC
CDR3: CASRMSGGTDNEQFF

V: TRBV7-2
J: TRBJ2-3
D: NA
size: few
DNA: TGTGCCAACACGTCAACCGTATGGGCGCCCGAGGTCACAGATACGCAGTATTTT
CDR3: CANTSTVWAPEVTDTQYF

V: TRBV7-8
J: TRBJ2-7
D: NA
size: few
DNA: TGTGCCAGCAGCCTAGGGGTAGTAAGCTACGAGCAGTACTTC
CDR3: CASSLGVVSYEQYF

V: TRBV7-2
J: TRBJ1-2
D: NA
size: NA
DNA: TGTGCCAGCAGCTTAGGGGCAGCTAACTATGGCTACACCTTC
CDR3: CASSLGAANYGYTF

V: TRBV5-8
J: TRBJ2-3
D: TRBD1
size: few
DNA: TGTGCCAGCAGCCTCCAGGGGGCAAGCACAGATACGCAGTATTTT
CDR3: CASSLQGASTDTQYF

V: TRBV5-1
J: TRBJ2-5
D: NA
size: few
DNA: TGCGCCAGCAGCCTTGGACAGCGGGAGACCCAGTACTTC
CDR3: CASSLGQRETQYF

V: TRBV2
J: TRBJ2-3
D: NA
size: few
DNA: TGTGCCAGCAGGGGCCTAGCAACGAGCACAGATACGCAGTATTTT
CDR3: CASRGLATSTDTQYF

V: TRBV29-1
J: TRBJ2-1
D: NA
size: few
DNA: TGCAGCGTCCTAATGAATGAGCAGTTCTTC
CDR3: CSVLMNEQFF

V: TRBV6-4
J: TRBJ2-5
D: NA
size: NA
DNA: TGTGCCAGCAGTGACGGTTCGGAGACCCAGTACTTC
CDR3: CASSDGSETQYF

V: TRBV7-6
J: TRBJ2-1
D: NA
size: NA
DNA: TGTGCCAGCAGCCAACCCCACAGGGAAAGTGAGCAGTTCTTC
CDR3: CASSQPHRESEQFF

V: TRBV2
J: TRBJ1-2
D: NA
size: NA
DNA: TGTGCCAGCAGTGAAGACTCAAGTTTAGGCTATGGCTACACCTTC
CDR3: CASSEDSSLGYGYTF

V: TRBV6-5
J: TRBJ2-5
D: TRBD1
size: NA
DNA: TGTGCCAGCAGCCGACAGGGGGTAAAAGAGACCCAGTACTTC
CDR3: CASSRQGVKETQYF

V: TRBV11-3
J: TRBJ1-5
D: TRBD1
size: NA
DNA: TGTGCCAGCAGCCCAGGGACAGGGGATCAGCCCCAGCATTTT
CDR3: CASSPGTGDQPQHF

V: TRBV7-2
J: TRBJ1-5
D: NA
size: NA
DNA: TGTGCCAGCAGCTTTAATAATGGTAGGGCCCAGCATTTT
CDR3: CASSFNNGRAQHF

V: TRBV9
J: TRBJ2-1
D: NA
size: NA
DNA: TGTGCCAGCAGCGTAGGAGGGGCCCCGACGGGTGAGCAGTTCTTC
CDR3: CASSVGGAPTGEQFF

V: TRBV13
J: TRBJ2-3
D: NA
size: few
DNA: TGTGCCAGCAGCTTAGAGGGCCCTCTTTCCCTCGATACGCAGTATTTT
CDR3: CASSLEGPLSLDTQYF

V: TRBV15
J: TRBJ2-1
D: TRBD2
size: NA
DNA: TGTGCCACCAGCAGAGTAGCGGGAGAGCAGTTCTTC
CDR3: CATSRVAGEQFF

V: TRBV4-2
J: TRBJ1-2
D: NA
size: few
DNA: TGTGCCAGCAGCCAAGATACCAGGACAGACTATGGCTACACCTTC
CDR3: CASSQDTRTDYGYTF

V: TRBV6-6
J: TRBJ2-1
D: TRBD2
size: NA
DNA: TGTGCCAGCAGTAACGGGGGGGCTGGGTTCTTC
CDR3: CASSNGGAGFF

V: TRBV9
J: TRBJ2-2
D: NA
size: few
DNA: TGTGCCAGCAGCTCCCGGGGAGGGGGCGGCACCGGGGAGCTGTTTTTT
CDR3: CASSSRGGGGTGELFF

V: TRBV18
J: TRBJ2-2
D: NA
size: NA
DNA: TGTGCCAGCTCACCATCAAGGGCCGGCGGGGAGCTGTTTTTT
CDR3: CASSPSRAGGELFF

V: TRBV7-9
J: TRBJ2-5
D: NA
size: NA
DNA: TGTGCCAGCAGCCTACCCAGAGAGACCCAGTACTTC
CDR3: CASSLPRETQYF

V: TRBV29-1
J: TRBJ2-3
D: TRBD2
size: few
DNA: TGCAGCGTTGATGAGTTAGCGGGACCCACAGATACGCAGTATTTT
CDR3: CSVDELAGPTDTQYF

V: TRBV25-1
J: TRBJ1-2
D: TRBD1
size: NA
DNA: TGTGCCAGCAAATCCGGGACAGGAGTTAACTATGGCTACACCTTC
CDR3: CASKSGTGVNYGYTF

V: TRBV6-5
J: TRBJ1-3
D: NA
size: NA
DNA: TGTGCCAGCAGTAACACAGTATCTGGAAACACCATATATTTT
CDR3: CASSNTVSGNTIYF

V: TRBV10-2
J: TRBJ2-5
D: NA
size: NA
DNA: TGCGCCAGCAGTGCAGAGACCCAGTACTTC
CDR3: CASSAETQYF

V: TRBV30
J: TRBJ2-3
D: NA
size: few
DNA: TGTGCCTGGAGTGGGCCTGATACGCAGTATTTT
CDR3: CAWSGPDTQYF

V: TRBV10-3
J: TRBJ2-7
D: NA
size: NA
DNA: TGTGCCATCAGTGAGTCGATGGGCAGGGACCGCTACGAGCAGTACTTC
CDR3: CAISESMGRDRYEQYF

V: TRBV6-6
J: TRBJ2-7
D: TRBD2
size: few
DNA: TGTGCCAGCAGCCTTGTACAGACTAGCCGCTCCTACGAGCAGTACTTC
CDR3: CASSLVQTSRSYEQYF

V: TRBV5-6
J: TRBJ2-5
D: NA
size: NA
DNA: TGTGCCAGCAGCTTGTCCCCCAGGGGTAGCCAAGAGACCCAGTACTTC
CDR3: CASSLSPRGSQETQYF

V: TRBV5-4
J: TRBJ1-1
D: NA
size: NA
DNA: TGTGCCAGCAGCTTGGGCCTCGGGCTGAACACTGAAGCTTTCTTT
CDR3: CASSLGLGLNTEAFF

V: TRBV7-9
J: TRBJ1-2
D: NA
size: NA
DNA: TGTGCCAGCGTCCCCCCCGGACAGTTCTATGGCTACACCTTC
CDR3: CASVPPGQFYGYTF

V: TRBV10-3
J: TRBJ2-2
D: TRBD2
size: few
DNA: TGTGCCATCTCCCTCGCTAGCGGGGGTCCTACCGGGGAGCTGTTTTTT
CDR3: CAISLASGGPTGELFF

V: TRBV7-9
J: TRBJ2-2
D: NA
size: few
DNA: TGTGCCAGCAGCCCGGATTCCGGGGAGCTGTTTTTT
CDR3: CASSPDSGELFF

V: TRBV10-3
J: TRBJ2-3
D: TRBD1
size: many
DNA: TGTGCCATCAGATCAGGGGGCTACGCAGATACGCAGTATTTT
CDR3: CAIRSGGYADTQYF

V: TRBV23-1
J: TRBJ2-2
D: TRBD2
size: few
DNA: TGCGCCGGCACGGGGACTAGCGTTGTCACCGGGGAGCTGTTTTTT
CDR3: CAGTGTSVVTGELFF

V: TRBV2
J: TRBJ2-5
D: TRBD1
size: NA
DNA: TGTGCCAGCATCGGGACAGGGGAGGGGCAAGAGACCCAGTACTTC
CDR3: CASIGTGEGQETQYF

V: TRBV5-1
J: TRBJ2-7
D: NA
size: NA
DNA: TGCGCCAGCAGTTCAGGGATCTACGAGCAGTACTTC
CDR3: CASSSGIYEQYF

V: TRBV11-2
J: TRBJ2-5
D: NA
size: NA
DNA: TGTGCCAGCAGCGGAAGGCGGGGCTGGTACCAAGAGACCCAGTACTTC
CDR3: CASSGRRGWYQETQYF

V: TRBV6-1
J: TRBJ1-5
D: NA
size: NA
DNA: TGTGCCAGCAGTGACAGAAGCCTTAGCAATCAGCCCCAGCATTTT
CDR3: CASSDRSLSNQPQHF

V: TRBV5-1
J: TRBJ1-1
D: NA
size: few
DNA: TGCGCCAGCAGCTTGATTCCAGCAGAGAACACTGAAGCTTTCTTT
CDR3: CASSLIPAENTEAFF

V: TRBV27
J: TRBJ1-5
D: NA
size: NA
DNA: TGTGCCAGCAGTCCGACGGGGGGTCCCCGGGGTCAGCCCCAGCATTTT
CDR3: CASSPTGGPRGQPQHF

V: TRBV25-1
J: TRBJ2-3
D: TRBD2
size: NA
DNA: TGTGCCAGCACCTTCACCCGGACTAGCGGGGGGAACACAGATACGCAGTATTTT
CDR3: CASTFTRTSGGNTDTQYF

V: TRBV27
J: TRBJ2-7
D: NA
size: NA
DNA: TGTGCCAGCAGTATGACAGTATCCCTCTACGAGCAGTACTTC
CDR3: CASSMTVSLYEQYF

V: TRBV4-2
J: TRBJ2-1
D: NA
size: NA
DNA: TGTGCCAGCAGCCAAACAACAGAGACTAGGAATGAGCAGTTCTTC
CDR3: CASSQTTETRNEQFF

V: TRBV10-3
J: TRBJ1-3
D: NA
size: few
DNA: TGTGCCATCAGCCCCGACGGAAACACCATATATTTT
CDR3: CAISPDGNTIYF

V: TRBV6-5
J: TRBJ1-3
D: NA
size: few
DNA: TGTGCCAGCAGTTTACAGGCCGGCTACTCTGGAAACACCATATATTTT
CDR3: CASSLQAGYSGNTIYF